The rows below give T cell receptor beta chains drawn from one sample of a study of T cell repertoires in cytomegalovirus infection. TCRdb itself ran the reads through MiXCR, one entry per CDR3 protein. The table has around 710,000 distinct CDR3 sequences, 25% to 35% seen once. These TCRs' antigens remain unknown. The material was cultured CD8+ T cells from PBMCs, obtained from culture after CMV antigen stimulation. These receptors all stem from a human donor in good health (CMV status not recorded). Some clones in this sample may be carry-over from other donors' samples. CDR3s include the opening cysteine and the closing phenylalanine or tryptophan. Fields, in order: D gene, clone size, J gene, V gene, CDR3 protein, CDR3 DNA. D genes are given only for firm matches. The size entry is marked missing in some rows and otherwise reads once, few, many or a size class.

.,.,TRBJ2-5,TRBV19,CASSLSGIQETQYF,TGTGCCAGTAGTTTGTCGGGGATCCAAGAGACCCAGTACTTC
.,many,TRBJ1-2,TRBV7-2,CASSSTEYGYTF,TGTGCCAGCAGCTCGACGGAGTATGGCTACACCTTC
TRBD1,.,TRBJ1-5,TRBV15,CATSSDRGLQPQHF,TGTGCCACCAGCAGCGACAGGGGGCTTCAGCCCCAGCATTTT
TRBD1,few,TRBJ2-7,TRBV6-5,CASSYRDRGTYEQYF,TGTGCCAGCAGTTACCGGGACAGGGGGACCTACGAGCAGTACTTC
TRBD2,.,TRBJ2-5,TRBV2,CASSEVLAGQETQYF,TGTGCCAGCAGTGAAGTACTAGCGGGGCAAGAGACCCAGTACTTC
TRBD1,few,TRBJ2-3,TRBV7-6,CASSPWDSSSTDTQYF,TGTGCCAGCAGCCCGTGGGACAGTTCTAGCACAGATACGCAGTATTTT
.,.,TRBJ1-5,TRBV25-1,CASSELGEYQPQHF,TGTGCCAGCAGTGAATTGGGGGAATACCAGCCCCAGCATTTT
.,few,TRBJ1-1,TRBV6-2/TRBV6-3,CASSSGWDTEAFF,TGTGCCAGCAGTTCCGGTTGGGACACTGAAGCTTTCTTT
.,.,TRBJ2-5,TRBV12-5,CASGYDWGETQYF,TGTGCTAGTGGTTATGACTGGGGAGAGACCCAGTACTTC
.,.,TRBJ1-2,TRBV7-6,CASSLAPLQETNYGYTF,TGTGCCAGCAGCTTAGCACCCCTACAGGAGACTAACTATGGCTACACCTTC
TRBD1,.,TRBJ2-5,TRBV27,CASSLVDRFQETQYF,TGTGCCAGCAGTTTAGTGGACAGGTTCCAAGAGACCCAGTACTTC
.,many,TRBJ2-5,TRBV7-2,CASSLGRDQETQYF,TGTGCCAGCAGCTTAGGCCGGGACCAAGAGACCCAGTACTTC
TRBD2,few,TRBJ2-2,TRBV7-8,CASSSPDRLADTGELFF,TGTGCCAGCAGCTCCCCAGATCGACTAGCGGACACCGGGGAGCTGTTTTTT
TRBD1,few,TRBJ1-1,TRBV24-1,CATRTGTLNTEAFF,TGTGCCACCAGGACAGGGACCCTGAACACTGAAGCTTTCTTT
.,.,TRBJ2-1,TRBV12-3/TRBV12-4,CASSPLSYGDEGEQFF,TGTGCCAGCAGTCCCCTGTCATACGGGGACGAGGGTGAGCAGTTCTTC
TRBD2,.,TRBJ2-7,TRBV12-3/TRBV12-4,CASRRTSGYYEQYF,TGTGCCAGCAGACGGACTAGCGGATACTACGAGCAGTACTTC
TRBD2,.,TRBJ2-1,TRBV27,CASSLTGTSVHEQFF,TGTGCCAGCAGTTTAACCGGGACTAGCGTGCATGAGCAGTTCTTC
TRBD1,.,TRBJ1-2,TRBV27,CASSLRGQGYTF,TGTGCCAGCAGTCTAAGGGGACAGGGCTACACCTTC
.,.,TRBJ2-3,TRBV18,CASSPRMGLGTDTQYF,TGTGCCAGCTCACCACGGATGGGCCTAGGGACAGATACGCAGTATTTT
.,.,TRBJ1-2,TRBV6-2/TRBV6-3,CASSYAGTGEGYTF,TGTGCCAGCAGTTACGCCGGGACCGGTGAGGGCTACACCTTC
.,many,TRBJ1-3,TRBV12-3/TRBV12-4,CASSFFNRAAPGNTIYF,TGTGCCAGCAGTTTTTTTAATAGGGCCGCCCCAGGAAACACCATATATTTT
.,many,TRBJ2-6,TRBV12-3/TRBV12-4,CASTSNEGTGANVLTF,TGTGCCAGCACCTCAAATGAGGGGACTGGGGCCAACGTCCTGACTTTC
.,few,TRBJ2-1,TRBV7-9,CASSSAQGSYEQFF,TGTGCCAGCAGCTCCGCACAGGGATCCTATGAGCAGTTCTTC
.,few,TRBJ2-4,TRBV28,CASSFTVLAKNIQYF,TGTGCCAGCAGTTTTACAGTTCTAGCCAAAAACATTCAGTACTTC
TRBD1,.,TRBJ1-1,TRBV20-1,CSATGRSGGMNTEAFF,TGCAGTGCGACCGGGAGGTCAGGGGGCATGAACACTGAAGCTTTCTTT
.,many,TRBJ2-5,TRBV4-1,CASSQGRVTETQYF,TGCGCCAGCAGCCAAGGTCGGGTGACCGAGACCCAGTACTTC
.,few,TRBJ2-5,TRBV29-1,CSVDSLQETQYF,TGCAGCGTTGACTCGCTTCAAGAGACCCAGTACTTC
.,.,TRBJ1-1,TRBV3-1,CASSQESRRTEAFF,TGTGCCAGCAGCCAAGAGAGTAGAAGGACTGAAGCTTTCTTT